The 28 T cell receptor beta chains below all came from one sample that was sequenced in a study of tumor-infiltrating lymphocytes in primary liver carcinoma. RNA was extracted from whole blood without cell sorting, alongside germline DNA. TCR beta cDNA was made from 450 to 500 ng total RNA with a constant-region primer. For TCR beta, libraries were produced by three nested multiplex PCR rounds using slightly modified ARM-PCR. Investigators reported that the first two PCR rounds, at around 11 cycles each, used TRBV1-TRBV30 forward primers with a C-beta reverse primer. TCRdb analysed the multiplex PCR reads with MiXCR anew, one entry per CDR3 protein. This table has some 200,000 distinct CDR3 sequences, approximately 65% appearing once. The source material was peripheral blood. Receptors were obtained from a woman aged 60-75 years with primary liver carcinoma and hepatitis B virus infection.

In the case of this clonotype: A clone one base away is much larger, so this may be a read error. This chain uses TRBV4-2 with TRBJ2-5, with a possible D match to TRBD1 (6 bases). Germline V gene data show CDR1 as LGHNA and CDR2 as YNFKEQ. This CDR3 is 16 amino acids long. V lost 1 base, J lost 4 bases, and 16 bases lay in between. The CDR3 loop reads CASSQAPLTGRETQYF. The CDR3 region has the DNA TGTGCCAGCAGCCAAGCGCCGCTAACAGGGAGAGAGACCCAGTACTTC.

With respect to this clonotype: A much larger clonotype is one base distant, so this may be a read error. The J gene is TRBJ2-5, the V gene TRBV5-1, with 7 bases matching TRBD1. From germline, CDR1 is SGHRS and CDR2 YFSETQ. This CDR3 is built from 15 residues. Here the CDR3 reads CAISLLGTAQETQYF. The CDR3, as DNA: TGCGCCATCAGCTTGTTGGGGACAGCACAAGAGACCCAGTACTTC.

The J gene is TRBJ2-4, the V gene TRBV12-3 or TRBV12-4; no definite D call. The V end lost 3 bases, the J end lost 9 bases, and 9 bases lay between the germline ends. The CDR3 length is 12 residues. CDR3 residues: CASSFGLFIQYF. The CDR3 coding sequence is TGTGCCAGCAGTTTTGGGCTTTTCATTCAGTACTTC.

This clonotype appeared a few times. This chain links TRBV4-2 with TRBJ2-7; a weak D match, TRBD1 (6 bases). Germline CDR1 is LGHNA and CDR2 is YNFKEQ. The CDR3 runs 14 residues. CDR3 residues: CVNSQDTGSYEQYF. CDR3 coding DNA: TGTGTCAACAGCCAAGATACAGGGAGCTACGAGCAGTACTTC.

Turning to this clonotype: Because it lacks the conserved phenylalanine or tryptophan at the end, this CDR3 is likely a read error. J is TRBJ2-5 and V is TRBV10-3, with 10 bases lining up with TRBD2. The germline gives CDR1 ENHRY, CDR2 SYGVKD. The CDR3 runs 16 residues. CDR3 protein: CDISESFLGLAATQYL. CDR3 sequence (DNA): TGTGACATTAGTGAGTCGTTCCTAGGACTAGCGGCGACCCAGTACTTA.

This clonotype was found many times. The CDR3 DNA reads as TGTGCCAGCAGCTGGGGGCCGGGCCCCGGAGCAGATACGCAGTATTTT. Protein sequence: CASSWGPGPGADTQYF. J is TRBJ2-3 and V is TRBV11-1; a weak D match, TRBD1 (6 bases). Trimming cost V 4 bases and J 4 bases, with 18 bases left between them. Germline V gene sequence: CDR1 SGHAT, CDR2 FQDESV (reference sequence). CDR3 length: 16 amino acids.

The chain combines TRBV6-6 with TRBJ2-3; 9 bases map to TRBD1. V was clipped by 6 bases and J by 4 bases; unmatched bases: 8. The CDR3 is 15 residues long. Germline values: CDR1 MNHNY, CDR2 SVGAGI (reference sequence). CDR3 amino acids: CASRPTGGIPDTQYF. Written as DNA, the CDR3 is TGTGCCAGCAGACCCACAGGGGGCATCCCAGATACGCAGTATTTT.

This chain joins TRBV7-9 and TRBJ1-1, with D maybe TRBD1 (5 bases). Germline V CDR1 and CDR2: SEHNR, FQNEAQ (reference sequence). This CDR3 spans 14 amino acids. Trimming took off 8 bases at V and 5 bases at J, with 18 bases between the two ends. CDR3 region: CASCGPTKGTEAFF. In DNA, the CDR3 is TGTGCCAGCTGCGGCCCAACGAAGGGGACTGAAGCTTTCTTT. Full variable domain (rest looked up from reference TRBV7-9 and TRBJ1-1): DTGVSQNPRHKITKRGQNVTFRCDPISEHNRLYWYRQTLGQGPEFLTYFQNEAQLEKSRLLSDRFSAERPKGSFSTLEIQRTEQGDSAMYLCASCGPTKGTEAFFGQGTRLTVV.

This clonotype appeared many times. The chain links TRBV4-1 to TRBJ1-2, with 9 bases lining up with TRBD1. Germline V gene lookup returns CDR1 MGHRA and CDR2 YSYEKL. The trim removed 1 base at V and 2 bases at J, leaving 5 bases unmatched. The CDR3 has 16 residues. The DNA of the CDR3 is TGCGCCAGCAGCCAAGTTCCGACAGGGGGGAACTATGGCTACACCTTC. Amino acids: CASSQVPTGGNYGYTF.

As regards this clonotype: The junction departs from the called germline gene at one end, perhaps through a read error. V and J are TRBV6-2 or TRBV6-3 and TRBJ2-6, with D perhaps TRBD1 (5 bases). Germline V CDR1 and CDR2: MNHEY, SVGEGT. This CDR3 contains 14 residues. The CDR3 region is CASRDLSGANILTF. The CDR3 nucleotides are TGTGCCAGCAGGGACCTCTCTGGGGCCAACATCCTGACTTTC.

Notes on this clonotype: The junction and the germline gene differ at one end; a read error may be behind it. This chain joins TRBV2 and TRBJ1-1; D remains ambiguous. Germline assignment: CDR1 SNHLY and CDR2 FYNNEI. This CDR3 is 14 amino acids long. DNA for the CDR3: TGTGCCAGCAGTGAAGCTTCCAAGAACACTGGAGCTTTCTTT. Its protein is CASSEASKNTGAFF. Full variable domain (outside the CDR3, taken from reference TRBV2 and TRBJ1-1): EPEVTQTPSHQVTQMGQEVILRCVPISNHLYFYWYRQILGQKVEFLVSFYNNEISEKSEIFDDQFSVERPDGSNFTLKIRSTKLEDSAMYFCASSEASKNTGAFFGQGTRLTVV.

This clonotype was seen a handful of times. The chain couples TRBV5-4 to TRBJ2-3; 12 bases map to TRBD2. Per germline, CDR1 SGHNT and CDR2 YYREEE (reference sequence). The trim removed 4 bases at V and 2 bases at J, leaving 5 bases unmatched. The CDR3 totals 16 residues. This CDR3 is CASSLRLAGDTDTQYF. In DNA form, the CDR3 reads TGTGCCAGCAGCCTTCGACTAGCGGGAGACACAGATACGCAGTATTTT.

This clonotype was detected ten times or more. The rearrangement joins TRBV29-1 to TRBJ2-7, with a tentative D call TRBD2 (6 bases). V dropped 4 bases and J dropped 4 bases, with 17 bases sitting between them. The CDR3 is 14 residues long. The V gene's germline CDR1 is SQVTM and CDR2 ANQGSEA. CDR3 nucleotides: TGCAGCGTTGGATGGGGGGTGGGACCATACGAGCAGTACTTC. This translates into CSVGWGVGPYEQYF.

Comment on this clonotype: One end of the junction is discordant with germline, which a read error may explain. The rearrangement links TRBV11-2 to TRBJ1-2; D may be TRBD1 (5 bases). Germline CDR1 and CDR2: SGHAT and FQNNGV. CDR3 size: 17 residues. CDR3 bases: TGTGTCAGCAGCTTAAATCCGATCAGGGCGCTACGCTATGGCTACACATTC. This sequence encodes CVSSLNPIRALRYGYTF.

In its sample, this clonotype was seen many times. The chain joins TRBV11-2 to TRBJ1-2; 8 bases align to TRBD1. This CDR3 is 13 amino acids long. CDR1 and CDR2 (germline): SGHAT, FQNNGV. The J segment lost 8 bases and the V segment lost 4 bases, leaving 6 bases of the junction unmatched. CDR3 amino acids: CASSSQGVGGYTF. CDR3 coding DNA: TGTGCCAGCAGCTCACAGGGGGTCGGGGGCTACACCTTC.

A word on this clonotype: This could be a read error, since a much larger clone is one nucleotide away. The rearrangement joins TRBV6-5 to TRBJ1-4, with D tentatively TRBD1 (6 bases). The CDR3 has 14 residues. In germline, CDR1 is MNHEY, CDR2 SVGAGI. V lost 8 bases, J lost 3 bases, and 13 bases lay in between. The CDR3 DNA is TGTGCCAGCGGGCTACAGGGACCTAATGAAAAACTGTTTTTT. The encoded protein is CASGLQGPNEKLFF.

With regard to this clonotype: This may be a read error: a much more frequent sequence differs by one nucleotide. The rearrangement joins TRBV12-3 or TRBV12-4 to TRBJ2-7, with 7 bases fitting TRBD2. V dropped 8 bases and J dropped 2; count of bases not matched to a gene: 12. The CDR3 covers 15 residues. For the CDR3, the DNA is TGTGCCAGCGGTAAGAGCGGGGAACGGGCCTACGAGCAGTACTTC. It specifies CASGKSGERAYEQYF.

As regards this clonotype: A junction boundary mismatches the germline segment, possibly from a read error. The chain carries TRBV4-1 and TRBJ2-7; either TRBD1 or TRBD2 may fit D (5 bases each). The germline CDR1 and CDR2 sequences are MGHRA and YSYEKL. The CDR3 is 17 residues long. In DNA, the CDR3 is TGTGCCAGCAGCCAAGACCGCGGCGGAGTTGGGACCTGCGAGCAGTACTTC. It yields the protein CASSQDRGGVGTCEQYF.

The chain recombines TRBV12-5 with TRBJ2-1; D uncertain. V was cut by 7 bases and J by 0 bases, with 13 bases left in between. CDR1 and CDR2 from the germline V gene are LGHNT and FRNRAP. CDR3 size: 15 residues. CDR3 sequence: CASASTLSSYNEQFF. CDR3 coding DNA: TGTGCTAGTGCTTCAACGCTTAGCTCCTACAATGAGCAGTTCTTC.

This clonotype was seen more than once but under ten times. One base away lies a much larger clone, so this may be a sequencing read error. This chain connects TRBV28 to TRBJ2-1; D not certain. CDR1 is MDHEN, CDR2 SYDVKM, per germline. There are 15 residues in the CDR3. Trimming cost V 6 bases and J 0 bases, with 12 bases left between them. CDR3 in DNA: TGTGCCAGCAGCCCAGACCCTGGCTCCTACAATGAGCAGTTCTTC. Protein: CASSPDPGSYNEQFF.

The gene calls are TRBV30 and TRBJ2-5; 8 bases map to TRBD1. Germline-derived CDR1 and CDR2 are GTSNPN and SVGIG (reference sequence). V shed 5 bases and J 5 bases; nucleotides not matched to a gene: 7. The CDR3 consists of 13 residues. The CDR3 is CAWAAGGRETQYF. The CDR3 region has the DNA TGTGCCTGGGCCGCAGGGGGCCGTGAGACCCAGTACTTC.

Note on this clonotype: This is likely a read error, given that the CDR3 carries no conserved phenylalanine or tryptophan at its end. The CDR3 sequence: CASSRNGANQETQYY. The DNA for the CDR3 is TGTGCCAGCAGCCGAAACGGGGCAAACCAAGAGACCCAGTACTAC. The chain employs TRBV6-5 and TRBJ2-5; either TRBD1 or TRBD2 may fit D (5 bases each). CDR1 is MNHEY and CDR2 is SVGAGI in the germline V gene. V was clipped by 6 bases and J by 0 bases, with 14 bases between them. There are 15 residues in the CDR3.

This clonotype has only one observation. One junction end disagrees with the germline gene, perhaps due to a read error. The chain carries TRBV11-2 and TRBJ2-7, with D perhaps TRBD1 (6 bases). Germline loops: CDR1 SGHAT, CDR2 FQNNGV. This CDR3 spans 12 amino acids. The chain's CDR3 is CASSGGFYEQHF. DNA of the CDR3: TGTGCCAGCAGCGGGGGCTTCTACGAGCAGCACTTC.

As to this clonotype: At one end the junction does not follow the germline gene, possibly because of a read error. The V and J genes are TRBV6-5 and TRBJ2-3; TRBD2 aligns across 8 bases. The germline V gene encodes CDR1 MNHEY and CDR2 SVGAGI. This CDR3 is built from 13 residues. CDR3 amino acids: CTSRGGGLDTRYF. The CDR3 bases are TGTACCAGCAGAGGCGGGGGGCTTGATACGCGGTATTTT.

The chain recombines TRBV7-8 with TRBJ1-5; D call uncertain. CDR1 and CDR2 (germline): SGHVS, FQNEAQ. The CDR3 is made up of 15 amino acids. V lost 1 base to trimming and J lost 2 bases, with 9 bases between them. The CDR3 loop is CASSLGMLGNQPQHF. CDR3 sequence (DNA): TGTGCCAGCAGCTTAGGTATGTTGGGCAATCAGCCCCAGCATTTT.

CDR3 DNA sequence: TGTGCCAGCAGTCTGACAGGAGCCAACACTGAAGCTTTCTTT. Protein sequence: CASSLTGANTEAFF. V usage is TRBV28 and J usage is TRBJ1-1, with a weak D call TRBD1 (6 bases). This CDR3 region has 14 residues. Per the germline V gene, CDR1 is MDHEN and CDR2 is SYDVKM. Trimming shortened V by 5 bases and J by 2 bases, and 12 bases separated the two germline ends.

This clonotype appeared a few times. One junction end disagrees with the germline gene, perhaps due to a read error. The chain combines TRBV11-2 with TRBJ2-1; 13 bases are a match to TRBD2. Per germline, CDR1 SGHAT and CDR2 FQNNGV. The CDR3 is made up of 15 amino acids. For the CDR3, the DNA is TGTGCCAGCCGCTTAGGGACTAGCGGGAACGGTGAGCAGTTCTTC. This sequence encodes CASRLGTSGNGEQFF.

This clonotype was found a few times. J is TRBJ1-2 and V is TRBV28; D unclear. With 5 bases removed from V and 4 bases from J, the gap between germline ends came to 11 bases. CDR1 and CDR2 from the germline V gene are MDHEN and SYDVKM. The CDR3 length is 13 residues. Here the CDR3 reads CASSDGEPYGYTF. For the CDR3, the DNA is TGTGCCAGCAGTGATGGGGAACCCTATGGCTACACCTTC.